The 15 T cell receptor beta chains given below trace back to one sample, sequenced in a study of beta chain features in type 1 diabetes. As every portion of the isolated RNA was reverse transcribed, the sequencing read expressed TCRB transcripts. Profiling relied on immunoSEQ multiplex PCR, and the TCRdb table lists in-frame clones only, not all of them. The profile shows approximately 170,000 clones, 9% to 10% of them singletons. The sequenced sample was central memory CD4+ T cells from blood. The receptors stem from a woman under 30 in good health.

This clone was picked up a small number of times. Other DNA sequences in the sample encode the same CDR3. The V gene is TRBV7-9, the J gene TRBJ2-1; D uncertain. The length of the CDR3 is 15 residues. The germline gives CDR1 SEHNR, CDR2 FQNEAQ (reference sequence). Between the trimmed V and J ends, which lost 5 bases and 0 bases, there was a span of 11 bases. The CDR3 DNA is TGTGCCAGCAGCCCCGCAGGAAGCTCCTACAATGAGCAGTTCTTC. Translated: CASSPAGSSYNEQFF.

This clone has just a few counts. The genes are TRBV9 and TRBJ2-3, with 7 bases matching TRBD2. The trim removed 4 bases at V and 1 base at J, leaving 3 bases unmatched. Germline CDR1 SGDLS, CDR2 YYNGEE. The CDR3 contains 14 residues. This CDR3 is CASSMSGGTDTQYF. Here the CDR3 DNA reads TGTGCCAGCAGCATGAGCGGGGGCACAGATACGCAGTATTTT. The variable domain in full, completed from reference TRBV9 and TRBJ2-3, reads DSGVTQTPKHLITATGQRVTLRCSPRSGDLSVYWYQQSLDQGLQFLIQYYNGEERAKGNILERFSAQQFPDLHSELNLSSLELGDSALYFCASSMSGGTDTQYFGPGTRLTVL.

This clone was counted a few times. The chain carries TRBV9 and TRBJ1-5; D unclear. CDR1 SGDLS and CDR2 YYNGEE come from the germline V gene. The CDR3 spans 13 residues. V was cut by 3 bases and J by 3 bases, with 7 bases left in between. The CDR3 sequence: CASSGGPNQPQHF. The DNA of the CDR3 is TGTGCCAGCAGCGGTGGGCCCAATCAGCCCCAGCATTTT.

This clone was seen only a few times. A junction end diverges from the germline sequence, so it may reflect a read error. The J gene is TRBJ2-4, the V gene TRBV6-6; 7 bases are shared with TRBD1. Germline CDR1 and CDR2: MNHNY and SVGAGI (reference sequence). CDR3 size: 15 residues. CDR3 sequence (DNA): TGTGCCAGCAGTTACTCAACTTTGGACAGGACCGTAATCCTCTTC. Translating it yields CASSYSTLDRTVILF.

V and J are TRBV2 and TRBJ1-5; no clear D gene. Per the germline V gene, CDR1 is SNHLY and CDR2 is FYNNEI. V shed 0 bases and J shed 2 bases, with 8 bases lying between them. CDR3 size: 15 residues. The CDR3 DNA reads TGTGCCAGCAGTGAAGCTGCCGCGGGCAATCAGCCCCAGCATTTT. It codes for CASSEAAAGNQPQHF.

V gene TRBV9 combines with J gene TRBJ2-5; TRBD1 matches 7 bases. V dropped 4 bases and J dropped 6; count of bases not matched to a gene: 6. Per the germline V gene, CDR1 is SGDLS and CDR2 is YYNGEE. CDR3 size: 13 residues. Here the CDR3 DNA reads TGTGCCAGCAGCCCACAACAGGGGCAGACCCAGTACTTC. It is translated as CASSPQQGQTQYF.

This clone occurred a few times. This rearrangement joins TRBV7-9 to TRBJ1-4; the D gene is possibly TRBD1 (5 bases). The CDR3 has 12 amino acids. The V end was cut by 4 bases, the J end by 8 bases, with 8 bases between. The germline CDR1 and CDR2 sequences are SEHNR and FQNEAQ (reference sequence). This CDR3 is CASSSGGEKLFF. The DNA of the CDR3 is TGTGCCAGCAGCTCCGGGGGGGAAAAACTGTTTTTT.

This clone was picked up one time. This chain uses TRBV5-1 with TRBJ2-7; D might be TRBD2 (5 bases). The V end was cut by 2 bases, the J end by 0 bases, with 12 bases between. Looked up from germline, CDR1 is SGHRS and CDR2 is YFSETQ. This CDR3 is built from 15 residues. In DNA form, the CDR3 reads TGCGCCAGCAGCTTCGACCTAAGCGGCTCCTACGAGCAGTACTTC. It specifies CASSFDLSGSYEQYF. Variable domain in full (rest from reference TRBV5-1 and TRBJ2-7): KAGVTQTPRYLIKTRGQQVTLSCSPISGHRSVSWYQQTPGQGLQFLFEYFSETQRNKGNFPGRFSGRQFSNSRSEMNVSTLELGDSALYLCASSFDLSGSYEQYFGPGTRLTVT.

This rearrangement joins TRBV7-2 to TRBJ1-1; 7 positions match TRBD1. CDR1 SGHTA and CDR2 FQGNSA come from the germline V gene. Unmatched junction bases numbered 6, after V lost 4 bases and J lost 4 bases. The length of the CDR3 is 14 residues. The CDR3 bases are TGTGCCAGCAGCTGGGCAGGGGGAGGCACTGAAGCTTTCTTT. Translating gives CASSWAGGGTEAFF.

The rearrangement links TRBV6-6 to TRBJ1-2; the match to TRBD1 covers 8 bases. Trimming cost V 5 bases and J 2 bases; bases outside gene matches: 7. The length of the CDR3 is 15 residues. In germline, CDR1 is MNHNY, CDR2 SVGAGI (reference sequence). The CDR3 sequence: CASSEWTGPNYGYTF. The CDR3 bases are TGTGCCAGCAGTGAGTGGACAGGGCCAAACTATGGCTACACCTTC.

J is TRBJ2-3 and V is TRBV29-1; 8 bases are a match to TRBD1. The CDR3 length is 14 residues. Germline loops: CDR1 SQVTM, CDR2 ANQGSEA. V trimming: 3 bases; J trimming: 3 bases; junction bases outside the gene matches: 5. The CDR3 sequence is CSVEDRVDTDTQYF. CDR3 nucleotides: TGCAGCGTTGAGGACAGGGTTGATACAGATACGCAGTATTTT.

This clone appeared a few times. The chain carries TRBV5-1 and TRBJ2-3, with a tentative D call TRBD1 (5 bases). This CDR3 is built from 15 residues. Trimming left V 6 bases short and J 0 bases short, with 14 bases between. Germline lookup yields CDR1 SGHRS and CDR2 YFSETQ. The CDR3 DNA is TGCGCCAGCACCCCTCGGACAACTAGCACAGATACGCAGTATTTT. Translating it yields CASTPRTTSTDTQYF. Variable domain in full (rest from reference TRBV5-1 and TRBJ2-3): KAGVTQTPRYLIKTRGQQVTLSCSPISGHRSVSWYQQTPGQGLQFLFEYFSETQRNKGNFPGRFSGRQFSNSRSEMNVSTLELGDSALYLCASTPRTTSTDTQYFGPGTRLTVL.

This clone has more than one count but fewer than ten. The V and J genes are TRBV9 and TRBJ2-3; TRBD2 is a possible D gene (6 bases). This CDR3 has 13 amino acids. Germline V gives CDR1 SGDLS, CDR2 YYNGEE. The V gene lost 3 bases and the J gene lost 4 bases, with 9 bases spanning the gap. Here the CDR3 reads CASSATGADTQYF. The CDR3 bases are TGTGCCAGCAGCGCGACGGGAGCAGATACGCAGTATTTT.

The rearrangement links TRBV7-9 to TRBJ2-5, with 15 bases matching TRBD2. The V gene's germline CDR1 is SEHNR and CDR2 FQNEAQ (reference sequence). The CDR3 totals 18 residues. Losses at the gene ends were 5 bases for V and 5 bases for J; bases not matched to a gene: 12. CDR3 nucleotide sequence: TGTGCCAGCAGCAAGGGACTAGCGGGAGGAACCTTCAGCGAGACCCAGTACTTC. Encoded protein: CASSKGLAGGTFSETQYF.

This clone was detected many times. This chain connects TRBV10-3 to TRBJ2-7; TRBD1 is a possible D gene (5 bases). Per the germline V gene, CDR1 is ENHRY and CDR2 is SYGVKD. The CDR3 loop spans 12 amino acids. V lost 10 bases, J lost 0 bases, and 10 bases lay in between. The CDR3 sequence: CATTDSSYEQYF. The CDR3 nucleotides are TGTGCCACTACAGACAGCTCCTACGAGCAGTACTTC.